The entry below gives a single T cell receptor (beta chain) sequence along with its context. What it binds is not known. V lost 3 bases and J lost 0, with 15 bases in between. This CDR3 comprises 17 residues. This entry belongs to a study of tumor-infiltrating lymphocytes in primary liver carcinoma. Study context: Staging of the tumors gave T1-T3 N0M0, with widths of about 4 to 10 cm.

Investigators took RNA and DNA out together from 20-30 mg of unsorted bulk tissue. Synthesis of TCR beta cDNA was carried out from approximately 0.55 ug total RNA with a constant-region primer. Three nested multiplex PCR rounds of slightly modified ARM-PCR generated TCR beta libraries. PCR rounds one and two used TRBV1-TRBV30 forward primers with a C-beta reverse primer for approximately 10 cycles each. Each CDR3 protein is one row after TCRdb ran MiXCR on the multiplex PCR reads. The data show roughly 91,000 distinct CDR3 sequences, 55% to 70% seen once. Study-wide findings and caveats: Tumors had a top-250-clone fraction that was significantly higher than blood (p = 0.039). Compared with tumor region pairs, tumor-adjacent and tumor-blood pairs overlapped less.

The rearrangement joins TRBV12-3 or TRBV12-4 to TRBJ1-5, with D possibly TRBD1 on 5 matching bases. Sequencing was carried out using liver tumor tissue from sampling region 5. Sample subset: tumor region T5, tumor centre. This clonotype originated in a woman aged 55-70 years with primary liver carcinoma and hepatitis B virus infection. The CDR3 reads CASSFLGAGNSNQPQHF. For the CDR3, the DNA is TGTGCCAGCAGTTTTTTAGGGGCGGGGAATAGCAATCAGCCCCAGCATTTT.